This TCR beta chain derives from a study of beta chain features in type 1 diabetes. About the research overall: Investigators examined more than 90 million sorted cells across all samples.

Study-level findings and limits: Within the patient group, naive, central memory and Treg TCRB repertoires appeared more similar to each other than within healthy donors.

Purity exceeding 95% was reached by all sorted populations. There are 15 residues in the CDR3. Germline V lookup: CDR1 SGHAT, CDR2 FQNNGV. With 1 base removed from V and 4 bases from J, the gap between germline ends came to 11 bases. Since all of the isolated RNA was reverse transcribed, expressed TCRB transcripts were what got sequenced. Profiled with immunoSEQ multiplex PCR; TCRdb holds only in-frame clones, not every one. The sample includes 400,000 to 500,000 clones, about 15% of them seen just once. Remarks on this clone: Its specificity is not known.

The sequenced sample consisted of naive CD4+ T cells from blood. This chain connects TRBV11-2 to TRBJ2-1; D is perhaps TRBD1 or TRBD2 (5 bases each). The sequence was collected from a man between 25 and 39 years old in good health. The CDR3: CASSLGTSGYNEQFF. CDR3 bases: TGTGCCAGCAGCTTAGGGACATCGGGGTACAATGAGCAGTTCTTC.